Shown below are 9 T cell receptor beta chains from a single sample sequenced in a study of long-term antiretroviral therapy in people with HIV. Sequencing used immunoSEQ v3.0 at survey level. Here immunoSEQ multiplex PCR was the method, and the copy in TCRdb shows in-frame clones only, minus some. The profile shows approximately 17,000 clones, 91% of them singletons. The material sequenced was unsorted PBMCs, taken 0.6 years after starting antiretroviral therapy. All receptors derive from a woman aged 40 to 50 with HIV.

The chain combines TRBV7-9 with TRBJ2-7; 7 nucleotides align to TRBD1. Per the germline V gene, CDR1 is SEHNR and CDR2 is FQNEAQ (reference sequence). This CDR3 is built from 15 residues. V lost 3 bases, J lost 2 bases, and 7 bases stayed unmatched. In nucleotides, the CDR3 is TGTGCCAGCAGCTTGAAAGGGGGCTCTACCTACGAGCAGTACTTC. It is translated as CASSLKGGSTYEQYF.

The chain carries TRBV30 and TRBJ2-7; 7 bases match TRBD1. V gave up 3 bases and J gave up 9 bases; unmatched junction bases: 8. The germline CDR1 and CDR2 sequences are GTSNPN and SVGIG (reference sequence). The CDR3 contains 12 residues. The CDR3 region has the DNA TGTGCCTGGAGGCCCACAGGGGACGGGCAGTACTTC. It translates to CAWRPTGDGQYF.

The CDR3 nucleotides are TGTGCCAGCAGCCCCTCGGGGAGGCGGGTACAGCCCCAGCATTTT. This translates into CASSPSGRRVQPQHF. The chain links TRBV6-6 to TRBJ1-5; unclear D gene. There are 15 residues in the CDR3. Trimming cost V 6 bases and J 7 bases, with 19 bases left between them. The germline V gene encodes CDR1 MNHNY and CDR2 SVGAGI (reference sequence).

The chain uses TRBV30 and TRBJ1-1, with TRBD1 as a possible D gene (6 bases). The V and J ends lost 2 bases and 1 base respectively, with 11 bases between them. The length of the CDR3 is 14 residues. Germline V gene lookup returns CDR1 GTSNPN and CDR2 SVGIG (reference sequence). The CDR3 spells CAWSLLDRNTEAFF. As DNA, the CDR3 is TGTGCCTGGAGTTTGTTGGACAGGAACACTGAAGCTTTCTTT.

This chain uses TRBV2 with TRBJ1-2, with 7 positions matching TRBD1. This CDR3 region has 15 residues. Germline V gene lookup returns CDR1 SNHLY and CDR2 FYNNEI. V dropped 8 bases and J dropped 4; count of bases not matched to a gene: 13. CDR3 DNA: TGTGCCAGCGGATATCCGGGACAGCTAAGCTATGGCTACACCTTC. Its translation is CASGYPGQLSYGYTF.

The V call is TRBV2, the J call TRBJ1-5, with D perhaps matching TRBD1 (5 bases). Trimming removed 7 bases at V and 4 bases at J, with 11 bases between. The CDR3 length is 13 residues. Germline V lookup: CDR1 SNHLY, CDR2 FYNNEI. CDR3 sequence: CASNQEGNQPQHF. The DNA for the CDR3 is TGTGCCAGCAACCAGGAGGGGAATCAGCCCCAGCATTTT.

The gene calls are TRBV6-4 and TRBJ2-3; TRBD2 matches at 10 bases. There are 17 residues in the CDR3. The germline gives CDR1 MRHNA, CDR2 SNTAGT. V dropped 3 bases and J dropped 2; count of bases not matched to a gene: 8. This CDR3 reads CASSEGVSGGTTDTQYF. The DNA of the CDR3 is TGTGCCAGCAGTGAAGGGGTTAGCGGGGGGACCACAGATACGCAGTATTTT.

The gene calls are TRBV6-4 and TRBJ1-2, with D possibly being TRBD1 (5 bases). The V end lost 4 bases, the J end lost 4 bases, and 16 bases lay between the germline ends. Germline CDR1 is MRHNA and CDR2 is SNTAGT. There are 15 residues in the CDR3. CDR3 sequence (DNA): TGTGCCAGCAGTGTCGGGACGGTGGGGATCTATGGCTACACCTTC. Protein sequence: CASSVGTVGIYGYTF.

In its sample, this clone was seen a few times. The genes are TRBV7-9 and TRBJ1-2; D perhaps matches TRBD1 (6 bases). The CDR3 totals 13 residues. Between the trimmed V and J ends, which lost 6 bases and 10 bases, there was a span of 18 bases. The germline V gene encodes CDR1 SEHNR and CDR2 FQNEAQ (reference sequence). CDR3 sequence reads: CASSRGQSEAYTF. CDR3 nucleotide sequence: TGTGCCAGCAGTCGAGGACAGTCCGAAGCCTACACCTTC.